The rows below give T cell receptor beta chains drawn from one sample of a study of blood T cell repertoires in COVID-19. Libraries were prepared by immunoSEQ multiplex PCR; TCRdb keeps only in-frame clonotypes and omits some of them. The sample has some 150,000 clones; around 84% are singletons. The specimen was peripheral blood. The receptors were sampled from a human donor with acute or convalescent COVID-19. The donor label of this sample is uncertain. Both conserved end residues are part of each CDR3. The D gene is left open where the match is weak. Not all rows give a size; the values are once, few, many and, for expanded clones, a class.

V: TRBV9; J: TRBJ2-2; length: 16; D: .; size: once; DNA: TGTGCCAGCAGCTTACAGGACAGAAGGAACACCGGGGAGCTGTTTTTT; CDR3: CASSLQDRRNTGELFF
V: TRBV3-1/TRBV3-2; J: TRBJ2-3; length: 19; D: TRBD2; size: .; DNA: TGTGCCAGCAGCCAAGATTTCGGGACTAGCCAAAACCGCACAGATACGCAGTATTTT; CDR3: CASSQDFGTSQNRTDTQYF
V: TRBV19; J: TRBJ2-2; length: 15; D: TRBD1; size: .; DNA: TGTGCCAGTAATACAGGGCAGGGGGCGCACGGGGAGCTGTTTTTT; CDR3: CASNTGQGAHGELFF
V: TRBV5-4; J: TRBJ2-7; length: 14; D: TRBD1; size: .; DNA: TGTGCCAGCAGCTGGAGGGACAGGTCGGACGAGCAGTACTTC; CDR3: CASSWRDRSDEQYF
V: TRBV18; J: TRBJ1-1; length: 16; D: .; size: .; DNA: TGTGCCAGCTCACCCTTACAGGGTTGGGACAACACTGAAGCTTTCTTT; CDR3: CASSPLQGWDNTEAFF
V: TRBV3-1/TRBV3-2; J: TRBJ1-1; length: 13; D: .; size: .; DNA: TGTGCCAGCAGCCAAGATGAGGTGACTGAAGCTTTCTTT; CDR3: CASSQDEVTEAFF
V: TRBV7-2; J: TRBJ1-1; length: 13; D: .; size: .; DNA: TGTGCCAGCAGCTTACAGGGAAACACTGAAGCTTTCTTT; CDR3: CASSLQGNTEAFF
V: TRBV7-2; J: TRBJ1-2; length: 15; D: TRBD1; size: few; DNA: TGTGCCAGCAGCTTCCCGACAGGGCAGTTCTATGGCTACACCTTC; CDR3: CASSFPTGQFYGYTF
V: TRBV6-5; J: TRBJ2-7; length: 14; D: .; size: once; DNA: TGTGCCAGCAGCCCCACCTTAAGCCCCGACGAGCAGTACTTC; CDR3: CASSPTLSPDEQYF
V: TRBV19; J: TRBJ2-5; length: 16; D: TRBD2; size: .; DNA: TGTGCCAGTAGTATAGTTCCAGCGGGAGGGGCAGAGACCCAGTACTTC; CDR3: CASSIVPAGGAETQYF